Below, one TCR beta chain is given with its context. What it binds is unknown. The data derive from a study of blood T cells in healthy people across ages. The study's findings and limits: Older age coincided with a roughly linear decline in TCR beta diversity per million T cells.

Trimming removed 0 bases from V and 5 bases from J; junction bases left unmatched: 4. CDR3 length: 16 residues. Germline V gene data show CDR1 as LGHNA and CDR2 as YNFKEQ. With a J-beta primer mix and a sample-barcoded 5' primer, a second PCR ran about 7 to 11 cycles. Each cDNA molecule was tagged by a template-switch adaptor with 12 random nucleotides. One entry per CDR3 protein, called by TCRdb with MiXCR from the 5' RACE reads. The data contain approximately 940,000 distinct CDR3 sequences, roughly 52% of them singletons. This sequence joins TRBV4-2 and TRBJ2-3, with 11 bases matching TRBD2. The sequence was obtained from a man aged 25-45 years in good health. Sequencing input: blood. CDR3 sequence reads: CASSQEVAGGEDTQYF. CDR3 nucleotide sequence: TGTGCCAGCAGCCAAGAAGTAGCGGGGGGGGAAGATACGCAGTATTTT.